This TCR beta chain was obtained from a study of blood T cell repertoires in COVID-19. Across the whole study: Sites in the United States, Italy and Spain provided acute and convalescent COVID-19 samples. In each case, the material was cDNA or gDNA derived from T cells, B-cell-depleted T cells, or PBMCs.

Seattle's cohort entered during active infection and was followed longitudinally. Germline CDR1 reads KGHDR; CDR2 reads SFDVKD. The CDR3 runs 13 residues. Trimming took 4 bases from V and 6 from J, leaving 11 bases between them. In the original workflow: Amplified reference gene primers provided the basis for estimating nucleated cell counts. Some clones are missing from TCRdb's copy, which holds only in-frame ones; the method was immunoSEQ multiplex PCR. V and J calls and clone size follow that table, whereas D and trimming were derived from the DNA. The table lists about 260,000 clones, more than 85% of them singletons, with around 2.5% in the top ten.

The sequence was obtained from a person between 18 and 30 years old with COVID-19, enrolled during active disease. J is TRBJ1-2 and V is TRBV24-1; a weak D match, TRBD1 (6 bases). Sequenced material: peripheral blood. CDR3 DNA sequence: TGTGCCACCAGTGACCCTCACAGGGATGGCTACACCTTC. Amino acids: CATSDPHRDGYTF.